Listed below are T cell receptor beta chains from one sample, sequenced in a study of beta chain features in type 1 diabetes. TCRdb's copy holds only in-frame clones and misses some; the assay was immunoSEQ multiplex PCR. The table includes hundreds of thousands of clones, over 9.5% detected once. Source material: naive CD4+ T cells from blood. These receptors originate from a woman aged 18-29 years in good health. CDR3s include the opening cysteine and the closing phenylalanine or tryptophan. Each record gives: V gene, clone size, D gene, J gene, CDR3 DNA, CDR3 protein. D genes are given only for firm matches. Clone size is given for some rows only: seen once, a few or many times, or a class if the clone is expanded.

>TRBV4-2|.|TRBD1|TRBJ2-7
TGTGCCAGCAGCCCCACCGGGACAGGGGGCTACGAGCAGTACTTC
CASSPTGTGGYEQYF
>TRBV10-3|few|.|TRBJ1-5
TGTGCCATCAGTGAGGCGAATAGCAATCAGCCCCAGCATTTT
CAISEANSNQPQHF
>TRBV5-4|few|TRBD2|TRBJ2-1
TGTGCCAGCAGCTTTCGACTAGCGCTGAACAATGAGCAGTTCTTC
CASSFRLALNNEQFF
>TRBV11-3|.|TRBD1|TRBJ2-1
TGTGCCAGCAGCTATAACAGGGGGCAGGAGAATGAGCAGTTCTTC
CASSYNRGQENEQFF
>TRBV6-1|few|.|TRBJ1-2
TGTGCCAGCATGAGAGGCAGCTCGATTAACTATGGCTACACCTTC
CASMRGSSINYGYTF
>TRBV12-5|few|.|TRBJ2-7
TGTGCTAGTGGCTTTGAACGACCGGGATACGAGCAGTACTTC
CASGFERPGYEQYF
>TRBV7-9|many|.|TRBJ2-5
TGTGCCAGCAGCTTAGGTAGCGGAAAGACCCAGTACTTC
CASSLGSGKTQYF
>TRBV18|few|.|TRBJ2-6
TGTGCCAGCTCACCACCGGCCAGGGTAGCCTCTGGGGCCAACGTCCTGACTTTC
CASSPPARVASGANVLTF
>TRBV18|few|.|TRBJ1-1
TGTGCCAGCTCACCATTGGGCGCTGAAGCTTTCTTT
CASSPLGAEAFF
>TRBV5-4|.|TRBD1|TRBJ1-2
TGTGCCAGCAGCTCCCAAGGGGGCGACTATGGCTACACCTTC
CASSSQGGDYGYTF
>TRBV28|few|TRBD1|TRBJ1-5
TGTGCCAGCAGTTTACACAGGGGACGTAGCAATCAGCCCCAGCATTTT
CASSLHRGRSNQPQHF
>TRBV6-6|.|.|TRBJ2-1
TGTGCCAGCAGTTACTCCCTTTCCTCCTACAATGAGCAGTTCTTC
CASSYSLSSYNEQFF
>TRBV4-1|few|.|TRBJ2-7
TGCGCCAGCAGCCAAGAATTAACAGGAACCTACGAGCAGTACTTC
CASSQELTGTYEQYF
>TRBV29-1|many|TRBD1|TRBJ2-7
TGCAGCGTTGAGGGACAGGGTTTCTACGAGCAGTACTTC
CSVEGQGFYEQYF
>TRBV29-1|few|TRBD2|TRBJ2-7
TGCAGCGTGAGCCGGGCTAGCGGGAGCTACGAGCAGTACTTC
CSVSRASGSYEQYF
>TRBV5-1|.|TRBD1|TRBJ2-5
TGCGCCAGCAGCCCAGGGACAGGACAAGAGACCCAGTACTTC
CASSPGTGQETQYF
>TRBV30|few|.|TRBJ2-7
TGTGCCTGGAGTGTAGCACTCGTCTTTAACGAGCAGTACTTC
CAWSVALVFNEQYF
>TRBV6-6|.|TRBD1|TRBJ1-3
TGTGCCAGCAGTCGGACAGGTGGAAACACCATATATTTT
CASSRTGGNTIYF
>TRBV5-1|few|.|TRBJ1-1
TGCGCCAGCAGCTTTGAGGGGAACACTGAAGCTTTCTTT
CASSFEGNTEAFF
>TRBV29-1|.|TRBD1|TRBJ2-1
TGCAGCGTTGAAGCAGGGGGTCAATATGAGCAGTTCTTC
CSVEAGGQYEQFF
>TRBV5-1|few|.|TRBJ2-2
TGCGCCAGCAGCTTGGCTATAGCGTACGGGGAGCTGTTTTTT
CASSLAIAYGELFF
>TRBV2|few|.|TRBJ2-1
TGTGCCAGCAAAGGAGGGACGTCAAGCTCCTACAATGAGCAGTTCTTC
CASKGGTSSSYNEQFF
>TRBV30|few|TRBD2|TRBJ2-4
TGTGCCTGGGGAAAGGGACTAGCGGGAGTTCGAGCCAAAAACATTCAGTACTTC
CAWGKGLAGVRAKNIQYF
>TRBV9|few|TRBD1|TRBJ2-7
TGTGCCAGCAGCCCCGTTGCAGGGGGCGCCTCCTACGAGCAGTACTTC
CASSPVAGGASYEQYF
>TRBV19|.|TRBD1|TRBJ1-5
TGTGCCAGTAGTATCGGGACAGCTCAGCCCCAGCATTTT
CASSIGTAQPQHF
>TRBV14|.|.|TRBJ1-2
TGTGCCAGCAGCCAAGTGTTTGCAGGGAACTACACCTTC
CASSQVFAGNYTF
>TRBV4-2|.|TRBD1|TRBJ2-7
TGTGCCAGCAGCCAAGATCTGACAGGGGGCGAGCAGTACTTC
CASSQDLTGGEQYF
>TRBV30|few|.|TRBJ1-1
TGTGCCTGGAGTGTATCAGGGAAGGCTTTCTTT
CAWSVSGKAFF
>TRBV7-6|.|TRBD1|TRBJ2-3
TGTGCCAGCAGCCCCCGGGACAGGGTTGAGACAGATACGCAGTATTTT
CASSPRDRVETDTQYF
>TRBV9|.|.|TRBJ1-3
TGTGCCAGCAGCGTAGCTCCAGGTGGCGGAAACACCATATATTTT
CASSVAPGGGNTIYF
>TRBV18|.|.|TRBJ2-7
TGTGCCAGCTCACCAAAGTCAGGAGGGTGGGAGAGGCAATCTCCCCCCTACGAGCAGTACTTC
CASSPKSGGWERQSPPYEQYF
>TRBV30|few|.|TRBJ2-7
TGTGCCTCTCGGACAGTTCCCTCCTACGAGCAGTACTTC
CASRTVPSYEQYF
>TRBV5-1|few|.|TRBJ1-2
TGCGCCAGCACTCCCGGAACGGTCGGGGGCTACACCTTC
CASTPGTVGGYTF
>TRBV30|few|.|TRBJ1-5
TGTGCCTGGAGTGGCGGACTGAGCAATCAGCCCCAGCATTTT
CAWSGGLSNQPQHF
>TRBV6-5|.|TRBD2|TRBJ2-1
TGTGCCAGCAGCCTTAAGCGGGGGATCTGGAATGAGCAGTTCTTC
CASSLKRGIWNEQFF
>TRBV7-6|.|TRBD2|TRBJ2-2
TGTGCCAGCAGCTTCCTGACTAGCGGGAGGGCCAGGAAGGCCGGGGAGCTGTTTTTT
CASSFLTSGRARKAGELFF